This T cell receptor beta chain was sequenced in a study of tumor-infiltrating lymphocytes in primary liver carcinoma. From 400 to 500 ng total RNA, TCR beta cDNA was generated with a primer in the constant region. Libraries for TCR beta were built through three nested multiplex PCR rounds, which together made up a slightly modified ARM-PCR procedure. Forward primers for TRBV1-TRBV30 and a C-beta reverse primer served the first two PCR rounds, at around 9 cycles each. TCRdb re-derived calls from the multiplex PCR reads in MiXCR, one entry per CDR3 protein. The data hold 45,000 to 55,000 distinct CDR3 sequences, with about 70% observed a single time. The germline V gene encodes CDR1 SEHNR and CDR2 FQNEAQ (reference sequence). The CDR3 contains 16 residues. Unsorted bulk tissue, about 18-32 mg of it, served as the source for co-extraction of RNA and DNA. Patients showed chronic HBV infection and an absence of prior treatment.

The rearrangement joins TRBV7-9 to TRBJ2-1, with 7 bases fitting TRBD2. Sequencing input: liver tumor tissue from sampling region 2. This sample's subset: tumor region T2, inferior pole. The TCR sequence derives from a man aged 40-55 years with primary liver carcinoma and hepatitis B virus infection. CDR3 loop: CTSSPGRAGVWDEQFF. CDR3 DNA: TGTACGAGCAGCCCGGGCAGGGCGGGAGTCTGGGATGAGCAGTTCTTC. The entire variable domain, with the rest obtained from reference TRBV7-9 and TRBJ2-1, is as follows: DTGVSQNPRHKITKRGQNVTFRCDPISEHNRLYWYRQTLGQGPEFLTYFQNEAQLEKSRLLSDRFSAERPKGSFSTLEIQRTEQGDSAMYLCTSSPGRAGVWDEQFFGPGTRLTVL.